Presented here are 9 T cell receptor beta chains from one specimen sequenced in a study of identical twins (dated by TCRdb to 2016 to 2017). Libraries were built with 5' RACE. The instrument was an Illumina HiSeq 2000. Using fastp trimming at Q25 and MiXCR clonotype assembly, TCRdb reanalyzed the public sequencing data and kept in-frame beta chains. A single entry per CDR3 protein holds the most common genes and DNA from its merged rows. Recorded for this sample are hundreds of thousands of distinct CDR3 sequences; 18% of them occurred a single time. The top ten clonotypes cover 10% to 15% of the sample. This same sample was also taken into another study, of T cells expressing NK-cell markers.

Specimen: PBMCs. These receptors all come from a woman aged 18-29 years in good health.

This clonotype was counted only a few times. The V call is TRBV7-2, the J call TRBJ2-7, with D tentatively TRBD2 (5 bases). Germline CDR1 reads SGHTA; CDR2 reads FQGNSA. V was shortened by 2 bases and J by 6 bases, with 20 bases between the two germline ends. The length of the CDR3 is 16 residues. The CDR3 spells CASSLMVARLLGEQYF. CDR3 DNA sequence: TGTGCCAGCAGCTTAATGGTAGCGAGACTTTTAGGCGAGCAGTACTTC.

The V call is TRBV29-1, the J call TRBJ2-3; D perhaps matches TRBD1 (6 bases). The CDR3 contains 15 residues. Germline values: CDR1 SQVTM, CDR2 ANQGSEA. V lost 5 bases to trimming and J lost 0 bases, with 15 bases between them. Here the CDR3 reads CSVSGTLPSTDTQYF. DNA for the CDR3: TGCAGCGTTTCCGGGACACTGCCTAGCACAGATACGCAGTATTTT.

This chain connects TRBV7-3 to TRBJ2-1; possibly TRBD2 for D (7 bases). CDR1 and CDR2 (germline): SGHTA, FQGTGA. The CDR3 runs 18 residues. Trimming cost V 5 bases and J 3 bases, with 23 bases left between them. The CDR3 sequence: CASSPQVGGAGIYNEQFF. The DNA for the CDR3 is TGTGCCAGCAGCCCCCAAGTTGGGGGGGCGGGAATCTACAATGAGCAGTTCTTC.

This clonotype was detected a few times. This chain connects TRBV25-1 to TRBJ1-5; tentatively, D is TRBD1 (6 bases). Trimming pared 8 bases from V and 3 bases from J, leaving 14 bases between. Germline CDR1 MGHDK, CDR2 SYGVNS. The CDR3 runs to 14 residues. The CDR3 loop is CASGHGGPNQPQHF. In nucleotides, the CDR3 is TGTGCCAGCGGACATGGGGGCCCCAATCAGCCCCAGCATTTT.

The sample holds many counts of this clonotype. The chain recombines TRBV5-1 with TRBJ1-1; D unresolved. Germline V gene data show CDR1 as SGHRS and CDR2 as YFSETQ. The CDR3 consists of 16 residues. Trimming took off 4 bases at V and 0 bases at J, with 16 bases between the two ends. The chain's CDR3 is CASSKGRTIMNTEAFF. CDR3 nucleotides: TGCGCCAGCAGCAAAGGACGGACTATCATGAACACTGAAGCTTTCTTT.

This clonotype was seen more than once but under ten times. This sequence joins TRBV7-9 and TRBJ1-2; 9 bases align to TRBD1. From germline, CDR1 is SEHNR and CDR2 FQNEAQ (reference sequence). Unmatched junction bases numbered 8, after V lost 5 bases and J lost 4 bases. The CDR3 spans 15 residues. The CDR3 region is CASSLGQGFVYGYTF. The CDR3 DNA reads TGTGCCAGCAGCCTAGGACAGGGGTTCGTCTATGGCTACACCTTC.

This CDR3 is CSAAGQGRDEQYF. As DNA, the CDR3 is TGCAGTGCCGCAGGACAGGGCCGCGACGAGCAGTACTTC. The chain uses TRBV20-1 and TRBJ2-7; 8 nucleotides agree with TRBD1. Per germline, CDR1 DFQATT and CDR2 SNEGSKA (reference sequence). Trimming cost V 6 bases and J 5 bases; bases outside gene matches: 9. This CDR3 comprises 13 residues.

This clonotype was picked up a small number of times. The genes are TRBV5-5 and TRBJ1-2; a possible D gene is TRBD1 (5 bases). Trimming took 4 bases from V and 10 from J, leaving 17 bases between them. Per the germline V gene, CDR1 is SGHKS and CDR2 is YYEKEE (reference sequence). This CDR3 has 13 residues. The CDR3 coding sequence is TGTGCCAGCAGCCTTCGTCAGGGATTGGACTACACCTTC. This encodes CASSLRQGLDYTF.

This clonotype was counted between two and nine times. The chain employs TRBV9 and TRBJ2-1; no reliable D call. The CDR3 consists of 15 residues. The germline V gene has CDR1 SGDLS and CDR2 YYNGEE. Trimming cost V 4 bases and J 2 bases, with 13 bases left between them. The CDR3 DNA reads TGTGCCAGCAGCTATACGGATGATACCTACAATGAGCAGTTCTTC. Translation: CASSYTDDTYNEQFF.